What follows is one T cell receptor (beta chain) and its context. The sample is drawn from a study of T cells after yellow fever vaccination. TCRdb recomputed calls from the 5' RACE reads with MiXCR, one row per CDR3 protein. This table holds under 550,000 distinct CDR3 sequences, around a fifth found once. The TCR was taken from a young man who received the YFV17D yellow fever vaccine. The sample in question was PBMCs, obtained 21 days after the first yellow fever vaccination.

CDR3 sequence (DNA): TGCGCCAGCAGCGCGGGACAGGGTTTCGGCACAGATACGCAGTATTTT. This encodes CASSAGQGFGTDTQYF. J is TRBJ2-3 and V is TRBV5-1; 9 bases line up with TRBD1. Trimming took 4 bases from V and 1 from J; bases not matched to a gene: 7. CDR3 length: 16 amino acids. The germline V gene encodes CDR1 SGHRS and CDR2 YFSETQ.